The 27 T cell receptor beta chains listed next were all sequenced from one sample in a study of shared clonotypes between healthy human individuals. Libraries were prepared by immunoSEQ multiplex PCR; TCRdb keeps only in-frame clonotypes and omits some of them. Of about 2.3 million clones detected, approximately 95% appear once; the ten largest clones hold 0.35% to 0.5%. Sequenced input: naive CD4+ T cells from PBMCs. Subset denoted: CD45RA+ positively selected. Receptors originate from a young man in good health. Some clones in this sample may be carry-over from other donors' samples.

This rearrangement joins TRBV25-1 to TRBJ1-5; D is undetermined. This CDR3 comprises 14 residues. CDR1 is MGHDK, CDR2 SYGVNS, per germline. Between the trimmed V and J ends, which lost 6 bases and 4 bases, there was a span of 13 bases. The CDR3 is CASSPALGNQPQHF. The CDR3 region has the DNA TGTGCCAGCAGCCCAGCCCTGGGAAATCAGCCCCAGCATTTT.

The V gene is TRBV5-1, the J gene TRBJ2-1, with unresolved D. Deletions cut 4 bases from V and 0 bases from J, with 11 bases between. The CDR3 runs to 15 residues. The germline V gene encodes CDR1 SGHRS and CDR2 YFSETQ. CDR3 sequence: CASSPAERSYNEQFF. CDR3 coding DNA: TGCGCCAGCAGCCCCGCTGAGCGCTCCTACAATGAGCAGTTCTTC.

The chain has TRBV9 and TRBJ2-1; 8 bases map to TRBD1. J was trimmed by 12 bases and V by 0 bases; bases with no gene match: 14. The CDR3 has 16 amino acids. Germline values: CDR1 SGDLS, CDR2 YYNGEE. The CDR3 sequence: CASSVAGSRGLLRQFF. The CDR3 DNA follows: TGTGCCAGCAGCGTAGCAGGGAGCAGGGGGCTGCTACGGCAGTTCTTC.

The rearrangement links TRBV7-2 to TRBJ2-3; 7 nucleotides line up with TRBD2. The germline V gene encodes CDR1 SGHTA and CDR2 FQGNSA. Trimming at V came to 6 bases and at J to 7 bases, leaving 16 bases not matched to a gene. This CDR3 has 16 amino acids. CDR3 loop: CASRPPGTPSGNTQYF. The CDR3 DNA sequence: TGTGCCAGCAGGCCTCCCGGGACTCCGAGCGGGAATACGCAGTATTTT.

The chain has TRBV15 and TRBJ1-5; 10 nucleotides line up with TRBD1. Germline assignment: CDR1 LNHNV and CDR2 YYDKDF (reference sequence). The J segment lost 6 bases and the V segment lost 8 bases, leaving 10 bases of the junction unmatched. The CDR3 sequence is 15 residues long. The CDR3 region is CATRGDRGLGQPQHF. The CDR3 DNA is TGTGCCACCCGGGGGGACAGGGGATTGGGTCAGCCCCAGCATTTT. Combining the CDR3 with reference TRBV15 and TRBJ1-5 gives the whole variable domain DAMVIQNPRYQVTQFGKPVTLSCSQTLNHNVMYWYQQKSSQAPKLLFHYYDKDFNNEADTPDNFQSRRPNTSFCFLDIRSPGLGDTAMYLCATRGDRGLGQPQHFGDGTRLSIL.

The rearrangement joins TRBV7-2 to TRBJ2-7; 9 positions match TRBD2. The CDR3 totals 16 residues. V dropped 5 bases and J dropped 2; count of bases not matched to a gene: 10. Germline lookup yields CDR1 SGHTA and CDR2 FQGNSA. The CDR3 nucleotides read TGTGCCAGCAGCCTCGGTTCAGCGGGAGGCACCTACGAGCAGTACTTC. Its translation: CASSLGSAGGTYEQYF.

The J gene is TRBJ2-1, the V gene TRBV30; TRBD2 agrees at 10 bases. The CDR3 runs to 13 residues. The junction had 0 bases not matched to a gene; V was cut back by 0 bases and J by 7 bases. The germline V gene has CDR1 GTSNPN and CDR2 SVGIG (reference sequence). The CDR3 is CAWSVLAGNEQFF. The CDR3 DNA follows: TGTGCCTGGAGTGTACTAGCGGGAAATGAGCAGTTCTTC.

The chain combines TRBV28 with TRBJ1-2, with 10 bases fitting TRBD1. CDR1 and CDR2 from the germline V gene are MDHEN and SYDVKM. This CDR3 contains 17 residues. The V gene end was trimmed by 6 bases and the J gene end by 4 bases; junction bases not matched to a gene: 14. In nucleotides, the CDR3 is TGTGCCAGCAGCTCTGGACAGGGGGTAGTTGGTACCTATGGCTACACCTTC. Protein: CASSSGQGVVGTYGYTF.

The chain links TRBV5-1 to TRBJ2-3; 7 nucleotides agree with TRBD1. CDR3 length: 15 residues. With V trimmed by 3 bases and J by 1 base, 5 bases remained unmatched. CDR1 and CDR2 from the germline V gene are SGHRS and YFSETQ. In nucleotides, the CDR3 is TGCGCCAGCAGCTACCTAGGACAGGGCACAGATACGCAGTATTTT. It translates to CASSYLGQGTDTQYF. The whole variable domain, filled in from reference TRBV5-1 and TRBJ2-3, reads KAGVTQTPRYLIKTRGQQVTLSCSPISGHRSVSWYQQTPGQGLQFLFEYFSETQRNKGNFPGRFSGRQFSNSRSEMNVSTLELGDSALYLCASSYLGQGTDTQYFGPGTRLTVL.

A word on this clone: Other DNA sequences in this sample translate to the same CDR3. The chain links TRBV18 to TRBJ2-1; D gene unclear. CDR1 and CDR2 (germline): KGHSH, LQKENI. The ends were cut back, 2 bases at V and 4 bases at J, with 6 bases in the middle. The CDR3 length is 13 residues. CDR3 coding DNA: TGTGCCAGCTCACCAGCCCTTTACAATGAGCAGTTCTTC. Encoded protein: CASSPALYNEQFF. Based on the CDR3 plus reference TRBV18 and TRBJ2-1, the full variable domain is NAGVMQNPRHLVRRRGQEARLRCSPMKGHSHVYWYRQLPEEGLKFMVYLQKENIIDESGMPKERFSAEFPKEGPSILRIQQVVRGDSAAYFCASSPALYNEQFFGPGTRLTVL.

The rearrangement joins TRBV7-3 to TRBJ2-5; D may be TRBD2 (6 bases). V lost 4 bases, J lost 2 bases, and 8 bases lay in between. The CDR3 has 13 residues. Germline loops: CDR1 SGHTA, CDR2 FQGTGA. The CDR3 DNA is TGTGCCAGCAGCTCCCGGGAGCAAGAGACCCAGTACTTC. Amino acids: CASSSREQETQYF.

J is TRBJ2-2 and V is TRBV4-1, with D tentatively TRBD1 (6 bases). The V and J ends lost 0 bases and 1 base respectively, with 9 bases between them. Germline-derived CDR1 and CDR2 are MGHRA and YSYEKL. This CDR3 is built from 16 residues. CDR3 amino acids: CASSQESTGNTGELFF. CDR3 DNA sequence: TGCGCCAGCAGCCAAGAGTCGACAGGGAACACCGGGGAGCTGTTTTTT.

CDR3 DNA sequence: TGCGCCAGCAGCCTTGAATGGCGGGATACCTACGAGCAGTACTTC. This gives the protein CASSLEWRDTYEQYF. The V call is TRBV4-3, the J call TRBJ2-7, with D perhaps matching TRBD2 (6 bases). Germline loops: CDR1 LGHNA, CDR2 YSLEER. This CDR3 has 15 amino acids. Trimming took 4 bases from V and 2 from J, leaving 15 bases between them.

This rearrangement joins TRBV15 to TRBJ1-2; D remains ambiguous. V was clipped by 3 bases and J by 4 bases, with 12 bases between them. Germline CDR1 is LNHNV and CDR2 is YYDKDF (reference sequence). The CDR3 covers 14 residues. The CDR3 loop reads CATSRGEGSYGYTF. Written as DNA, the CDR3 is TGTGCCACCAGCAGGGGAGAGGGTTCCTATGGCTACACCTTC.

DNA of the CDR3: TGTGCCAGCAGTACCATACCCCCACGCGAGCAGTACTTC. Its translation is CASSTIPPREQYF. The rearrangement uses TRBV28 and TRBJ2-7; D not resolved. Per germline, CDR1 MDHEN and CDR2 SYDVKM. The CDR3 has 13 amino acids. The V and J ends lost 5 bases and 6 bases respectively, with 14 bases between them.

V gene TRBV6-5 combines with J gene TRBJ1-1; D remains unclear. Germline CDR1 is MNHEY and CDR2 is SVGAGI. V shed 6 bases and J shed 0 bases, with 5 bases lying between them. The CDR3 length is 12 residues. This chain's CDR3 is CASRRVNTEAFF. The CDR3 bases are TGTGCCAGCAGGAGGGTGAACACTGAAGCTTTCTTT.

V gene TRBV9 combines with J gene TRBJ2-7; 10 bases map to TRBD1. V shed 4 bases, J shed 3 bases, and the junction held 10 bases outside the gene matches. The CDR3 has 16 residues. Germline CDR1 SGDLS, CDR2 YYNGEE. The CDR3 loop reads CASSPHRDRGYYEQYF. CDR3 coding DNA: TGTGCCAGCAGCCCTCACCGGGACAGGGGTTACTACGAGCAGTACTTC.

With respect to this clone: This specimen includes other DNA sequences encoding the same CDR3. The chain is built from TRBV5-1 and TRBJ2-7, with D hard to call. The CDR3 has 12 amino acids. Per the germline V gene, CDR1 is SGHRS and CDR2 is YFSETQ. V dropped 3 bases and J dropped 5 bases, with 9 bases sitting between them. The CDR3 DNA reads as TGCGCCAGCAGCTCGCGAGGCGACGAGCAGTACTTC. Its protein product is CASSSRGDEQYF. Using reference TRBV5-1 and TRBJ2-7 for the parts outside the CDR3, the full variable domain is KAGVTQTPRYLIKTRGQQVTLSCSPISGHRSVSWYQQTPGQGLQFLFEYFSETQRNKGNFPGRFSGRQFSNSRSEMNVSTLELGDSALYLCASSSRGDEQYFGPGTRLTVT.

The chain links TRBV27 to TRBJ2-3; 7 bases are a match to TRBD1. Trimming took 6 bases from V and 4 from J; bases not matched to a gene: 7. CDR3 length: 14 residues. Germline lookup yields CDR1 MNHEY and CDR2 SMNVEV (reference sequence). This CDR3 is CASRRGQRADTQYF. CDR3 nucleotide sequence: TGTGCCAGCAGACGGGGACAGAGGGCAGATACGCAGTATTTT.

This rearrangement joins TRBV6-1 to TRBJ2-7; no clear D gene. From germline, CDR1 is MNHNS and CDR2 SASEGT. The ends were cut back, 2 bases at V and 3 bases at J, with 14 bases in the middle. The CDR3 spans 15 residues. The CDR3 coding sequence is TGTGCCAGCAGTGAAAACCCCCCGTTTGTCTACGAGCAGTACTTC. Encoded protein: CASSENPPFVYEQYF.

The chain uses TRBV6-5 and TRBJ1-4; D gene uncertain. The CDR3 covers 14 residues. Germline V gene sequence: CDR1 MNHEY, CDR2 SVGAGI. The ends were cut back, 6 bases at V and 7 bases at J, with 15 bases in the middle. Here the CDR3 reads CASSRGAGGEKLFF. The CDR3 region has the DNA TGTGCCAGCAGCCGAGGTGCGGGAGGTGAAAAACTGTTTTTT.

The V call is TRBV7-9, the J call TRBJ1-4, with 7 positions matching TRBD1. The ends lost 5 bases at V and 7 bases at J; junction bases unmatched: 4. The CDR3 is 13 amino acids. Germline V lookup: CDR1 SEHNR, CDR2 FQNEAQ (reference sequence). CDR3 DNA: TGTGCCAGCAGCCCAACAGGGGTTGAAAAACTGTTTTTT. It yields the protein CASSPTGVEKLFF. Full variable domain (missing parts from reference TRBV7-9 and TRBJ1-4): DTGVSQNPRHKITKRGQNVTFRCDPISEHNRLYWYRQTLGQGPEFLTYFQNEAQLEKSRLLSDRFSAERPKGSFSTLEIQRTEQGDSAMYLCASSPTGVEKLFFGSGTQLSVL.

Here the CDR3 reads CASSATLNQPQHF. As DNA, the CDR3 is TGTGCCAGCAGCGCCACTCTTAATCAGCCCCAGCATTTT. The V call is TRBV6-1, the J call TRBJ1-5; D is unclear. Germline values: CDR1 MNHNS, CDR2 SASEGT. V was shortened by 6 bases and J by 4 bases, with 10 bases between the two germline ends. This CDR3 has 13 amino acids.

The chain joins TRBV5-6 to TRBJ2-5; tentative D call: TRBD2 (6 bases). The CDR3 is made up of 15 amino acids. Trimming removed 4 bases at V and 2 bases at J, with 15 bases between. Germline CDR1 reads SGHDT; CDR2 reads YYEEEE. CDR3 region: CASSPPRGTQETQYF. CDR3 bases: TGTGCCAGCAGCCCCCCCAGAGGGACTCAAGAGACCCAGTACTTC.

The V gene is TRBV28, the J gene TRBJ1-1; D gene unclear. Germline CDR1 MDHEN, CDR2 SYDVKM. The CDR3 has 9 amino acids. The CDR3 DNA sequence: TGTGGACTGAACACTGAAGCTTTCTTT. Protein sequence: CGLNTEAFF.

As concerns this clone: The identical CDR3 is also encoded by other nucleotide sequences in the sample. The CDR3 is CASSPPQETQYF. DNA of the CDR3: TGTGCCAGCAGTCCCCCGCAGGAGACCCAGTACTTC. The V gene is TRBV28, the J gene TRBJ2-5; no definite D call. The CDR3 contains 12 residues. Germline lookup yields CDR1 MDHEN and CDR2 SYDVKM. The V end lost 5 bases, the J end lost 5 bases, and 9 bases lay between the germline ends.

In this sample, this clone turned up once. The gene calls are TRBV5-1 and TRBJ2-5; TRBD1 agrees at 8 bases. Germline CDR1 SGHRS, CDR2 YFSETQ. V was pared by 0 bases and J by 5 bases, with 9 bases of the junction left unmatched. The CDR3 extends over 16 amino acids. Written as DNA, the CDR3 is TGCGCCAGCAGCTTGGAAGGACAGGGCGGTGGGGAGACCCAGTACTTC. This gives the protein CASSLEGQGGGETQYF.